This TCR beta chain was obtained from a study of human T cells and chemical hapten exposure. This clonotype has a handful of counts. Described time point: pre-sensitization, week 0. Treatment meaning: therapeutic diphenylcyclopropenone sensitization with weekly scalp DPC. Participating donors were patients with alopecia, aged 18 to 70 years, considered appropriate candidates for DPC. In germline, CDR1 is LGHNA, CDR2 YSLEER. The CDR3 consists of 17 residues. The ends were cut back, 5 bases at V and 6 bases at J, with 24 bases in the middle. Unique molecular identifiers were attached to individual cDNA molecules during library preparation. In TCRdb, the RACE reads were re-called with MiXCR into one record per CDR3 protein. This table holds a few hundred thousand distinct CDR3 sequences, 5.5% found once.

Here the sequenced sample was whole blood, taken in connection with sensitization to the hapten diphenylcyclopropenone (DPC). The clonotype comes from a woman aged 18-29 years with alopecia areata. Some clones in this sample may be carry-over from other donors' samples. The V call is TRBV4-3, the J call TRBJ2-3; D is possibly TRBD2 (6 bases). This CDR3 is CASSSYPGDGLRDTQYF. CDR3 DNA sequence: TGCGCCAGCAGCTCATACCCGGGGGACGGCTTAAGGGATACGCAGTATTTT.